This TCR beta chain was identified during a study of T cells in localized non-small cell lung cancer (dated by TCRdb to 2020 to 2022). Regarding the study in general: T cell repertoires of a few hundred early-stage NSCLC patients were analyzed, with tumors being compared against uninvolved tumor-adjacent lungs. The cohort was made up of approximately 250 treatment-naive NSCLC patients whose localized lung tumors had been resected. NSCLC patients had a mean age of roughly 64 years, and approximately 140 were male and 107 female.

At diagnosis, tumor, uninvolved tumor-adjacent lung and peripheral blood were collected and then preserved as a mix of FFPE and fresh-frozen material. The research as a whole found: A median of approximately 53 of the top 100 tumor clones turned up in the paired uninvolved adjacent lung, and about 28 of those clones also ranked among the top 100 of that same adjacent lung. Because the study design was exploratory, TCR variables were selected using unadjusted p-values without false-discovery rate correction. The highest T cell clonality was observed in uninvolved tumor-adjacent lung, where clonality exceeded that of tumor, suggesting that antigenic responses were more focused in uninvolved tumor-adjacent lung. Because multi-region sequencing of the tumors was not done, intratumor heterogeneity could not be ruled out. Longer overall survival was associated with higher T cell density in blood, whereas shorter survival was associated with higher clonality in adjacent lung.

The immunoSEQ Assay was used to sequence TCR beta CDR3 regions from DNA. The original pipeline was this. To compute T cell density, TCR beta template counts were normalized to usable DNA, which was estimated by amplifying housekeeping genes. The preseqR package was used to estimate richness by extrapolating to 400,000 templates for PBMC samples and to 120,000 templates for tissue samples. Clonality was taken to be one minus Pielou's evenness. Tissue-enriched TCRs were identified by differential abundance testing using productive amino-acid clonotypes, minimum total count 5 and alpha 0.1. The Jaccard Index and the Morisita Overlap Index were used to measure repertoire overlap between compartments. GLIPH grouped TCR beta CDR3s together with public tetramer-defined viral CDR3s, and a viral motif had to include at least three viral sequences and also show V-gene enrichment. This immuneACCESS table, as held by TCRdb, lists in-frame sequences with V and J called but not all clones. Of the missing ones, under half trace to an unresolved V gene in checked studies; the others have no known cause. D and trimming were read from the DNA, whereas the V and J calls and clone size are those reported in that table. Within this sample are about 7,300 clones, with 23% of them counted one time only. The ten largest account for 3.6% of the sample.

At the junction V is shortened by 8 bases and J by 9 bases; bases outside the gene matches: 11. Via the germline V gene, CDR1 is MDHEN and CDR2 SYDVKM. Its CDR3 holds 13 amino acids, cysteine through phenylalanine. CDR3 DNA is the only sequence kept; it has 39 bases, read in frame from the first base. This clone was detected a few times. Its antigen is not yet known. No base quality information exists; no much larger clone differs at one position. This sequence originates from a man aged 40-75 years with stage III squamous cell lung carcinoma. In this chain, TRBV28 is recombined with TRBJ1-2; the central 8 bases match TRBD1. Sequencing was performed on lung tumor tissue, taken before any cancer treatment. The DNA is TGTGCCAGCTCCTCTGGACAGGGAGATAGCTACACCTTC. Its protein is CASSSGQGDSYTF.